The 23 T cell receptor beta chains given below trace back to one sample, sequenced in a study of shared clonotypes between healthy human individuals. Here immunoSEQ multiplex PCR was the method, and the copy in TCRdb shows in-frame clones only, minus some. Of around 2,000,000 clones listed, about 92% are singletons. Terminally differentiated effector memory CD45RA+ cells were excluded from the naive CD8 cells, which were CD45RO-negative and positively selected for CCR7. Sequences were obtained from naive CD8+ T cells from PBMCs. These receptors originate from a man younger than 35 in good health. Some clones in this sample may be carry-over from other donors' samples.

Concerning this clone itself: This sample includes further DNA sequences coding for the same CDR3. The chain links TRBV30 to TRBJ2-1, with 10 bases aligning to TRBD2. This CDR3 comprises 13 residues. CDR1 is GTSNPN, CDR2 SVGIG, per germline (reference sequence). V dropped 3 bases and J dropped 4; count of bases not matched to a gene: 0. CDR3 protein: CAWRTSGYNEQFF. CDR3 in DNA: TGTGCCTGGAGGACTAGCGGGTACAATGAGCAGTTCTTC.

The V and J genes are TRBV10-3 and TRBJ2-7, with no clear D. Per germline, CDR1 ENHRY and CDR2 SYGVKD. The CDR3 is made up of 14 amino acids. Trimming took 3 bases from V and 2 from J, leaving 11 bases between them. The CDR3 DNA sequence: TGTGCCATCAGTGAAGTAAGCAGGACCTACGAGCAGTACTTC. This sequence encodes CAISEVSRTYEQYF.

The V call is TRBV5-1, the J call TRBJ2-1; D gene ambiguous. V was shortened by 0 bases and J by 9 bases, with 10 bases between the two germline ends. The CDR3 loop spans 13 amino acids. CDR1 is SGHRS, CDR2 YFSETQ, per germline. Here the CDR3 reads CASSLDPAIEQFF. The CDR3 DNA reads as TGCGCCAGCAGCTTGGATCCCGCTATTGAGCAGTTCTTC.

The chain recombines TRBV7-9 with TRBJ1-5; D is unresolved. CDR3 size: 12 residues. V lost 0 bases and J 5 bases, leaving 2 bases between the germline ends. The germline V gene has CDR1 SEHNR and CDR2 FQNEAQ (reference sequence). As DNA, the CDR3 is TGTGCCAGCAGCTTAGCCTATCAGCCCCAGCATTTT. Protein sequence: CASSLAYQPQHF. Drawing the rest from reference TRBV7-9 and TRBJ1-5, the complete variable domain is DTGVSQNPRHKITKRGQNVTFRCDPISEHNRLYWYRQTLGQGPEFLTYFQNEAQLEKSRLLSDRFSAERPKGSFSTLEIQRTEQGDSAMYLCASSLAYQPQHFGDGTRLSIL.

The V gene is TRBV12-5, the J gene TRBJ2-5; TRBD1 matches at 7 bases. The CDR3 totals 15 residues. After removal of 1 base from V and 3 bases from J, the junction contained 5 bases not matched to a gene. The germline V gene encodes CDR1 LGHNT and CDR2 FRNRAP. CDR3 bases: TGTGCTAGTGGTTTGGGTCGGACAGGAGAAGAGACCCAGTACTTC. It specifies CASGLGRTGEETQYF. Supplemented by reference TRBV12-5 and TRBJ2-5, the full variable domain reads DARVTQTPRHKVTEMGQEVTMRCQPILGHNTVFWYRQTMMQGLELLAYFRNRAPLDDSGMPKDRFSAEMPDATLATLKIQPSEPRDSAVYFCASGLGRTGEETQYFGPGTRLLVL.

The chain is built from TRBV7-6 and TRBJ2-5; D uncertain. This CDR3 is 15 amino acids long. Trimming shortened V by 5 bases and J by 2 bases, and 15 bases separated the two germline ends. Germline-derived CDR1 and CDR2 are SGHVS and FNYEAQ. The CDR3 reads CASSNAVGRQETQYF. The CDR3 bases are TGTGCCAGCAGCAACGCCGTGGGTAGGCAAGAGACCCAGTACTTC.

The rearrangement joins TRBV28 to TRBJ2-7; TRBD2 agrees at 7 bases. The CDR3 is made up of 15 amino acids. Germline CDR1 MDHEN, CDR2 SYDVKM. V lost 2 bases, J lost 6 bases, and 10 bases stayed unmatched. Here the CDR3 DNA reads TGTGCCAGCAGTTTACTTCCCGCAGGGAGGGCCGAGCAGTACTTC. Amino acid sequence: CASSLLPAGRAEQYF.

V is TRBV6-5 and J is TRBJ2-7; 8 nucleotides align to TRBD1. The CDR3 totals 14 residues. Germline CDR1 reads MNHEY; CDR2 reads SVGAGI. Unmatched junction bases numbered 9, after V lost 6 bases and J lost 5 bases. The DNA for the CDR3 is TGTGCCAGCAGACATCGTGGACAGGGCCACGAGCAGTACTTC. Its protein is CASRHRGQGHEQYF.

This clone has a handful of counts. The chain combines TRBV19 with TRBJ1-1; 7 bases fit TRBD1. Germline lookup yields CDR1 LNHDA and CDR2 SQIVND (reference sequence). V was clipped by 6 bases and J by 5 bases; unmatched bases: 9. The CDR3 contains 14 residues. For the CDR3, the DNA is TGTGCCAGTAGCCCGACAGGGCGGCGGACTGAAGCTTTCTTT. Translated, it gives CASSPTGRRTEAFF.

V and J are TRBV11-2 and TRBJ1-4, with a weak D call TRBD1 (6 bases). Germline-derived CDR1 and CDR2 are SGHAT and FQNNGV. The CDR3 is made up of 14 amino acids. V lost 5 bases and J lost 8, with 15 bases in between. The CDR3 protein is CASSPHRVGEKLFF. CDR3 sequence (DNA): TGTGCCAGCAGCCCCCACAGGGTAGGCGAAAAACTGTTTTTT.

CDR3 bases: TGTGCCAGCAGTTACCCGACCTCCGGGAGGGATACGCAGTATTTT. Protein sequence: CASSYPTSGRDTQYF. The genes are TRBV6-5 and TRBJ2-3, with 7 bases fitting TRBD2. The germline gives CDR1 MNHEY, CDR2 SVGAGI. V lost 2 bases and J lost 6; bases outside the gene matches: 8. The CDR3 is made up of 15 amino acids.

To note about this clone: Distinct nucleotide sequences in the sample also encode this CDR3. The J gene is TRBJ2-3, the V gene TRBV11-2; 8 nucleotides match TRBD2. The CDR3 runs to 12 residues. CDR1 is SGHAT, CDR2 FQNNGV, per germline. After removal of 5 bases from V and 6 bases from J, the junction contained 1 base not matched to a gene. CDR3 in amino acids: CASSLAGDTQYF. The CDR3 nucleotides are TGTGCCAGCAGCCTAGCGGGTGATACGCAGTATTTT. The full variable domain, in which reference TRBV11-2 and TRBJ2-3 provide the parts outside the CDR3, is EAGVAQSPRYKIIEKRQSVAFWCNPISGHATLYWYQQILGQGPKLLIQFQNNGVVDDSQLPKDRFSAERLKGVDSTLKIQPAKLEDSAVYLCASSLAGDTQYFGPGTRLTVL.

This clone was seen just once. Within the sample, other DNA sequences also encode this same CDR3. The V call is TRBV14, the J call TRBJ2-1; D remains unclear. CDR1 is SGHDN, CDR2 FVKESK, per germline. V was pared by 1 base and J by 2 bases, with 3 bases between. This CDR3 region has 13 residues. The DNA for the CDR3 is TGTGCCAGCAGCCAAGTACCCTACAATGAGCAGTTCTTC. Encoded protein: CASSQVPYNEQFF.

The V call is TRBV10-2, the J call TRBJ2-7; D gene unclear. This CDR3 spans 12 amino acids. Germline loops: CDR1 WSHSY, CDR2 SAAADI. Trimming shortened V by 8 bases and J by 3 bases, and 11 bases separated the two germline ends. CDR3 DNA sequence: TGCGCCAGCGGACGGGTCGGCTACGAGCAGTACTTC. Its protein product is CASGRVGYEQYF.

The chain recombines TRBV19 with TRBJ2-1, with TRBD2 identical over 7 bases. Germline CDR1 reads LNHDA; CDR2 reads SQIVND (reference sequence). This CDR3 has 13 residues. J was trimmed by 7 bases and V by 7 bases; bases with no gene match: 7. The CDR3 reads CASTIGRGNEQFF. In DNA, the CDR3 is TGTGCCAGTACCATAGGGCGGGGGAATGAGCAGTTCTTC.

In the case of this clone: Other DNA sequences in the sample encode the same CDR3. The CDR3, as DNA: TGTGCCAGCAGTCCAGGGACAGGGGGCGGCTACGAGCAGTACTTC. Residues: CASSPGTGGGYEQYF. The chain combines TRBV27 with TRBJ2-7; TRBD1 matches 12 bases. V shed 5 bases and J 3 bases; nucleotides not matched to a gene: 5. The CDR3 has 15 amino acids. The germline V gene has CDR1 MNHEY and CDR2 SMNVEV (reference sequence).

In its sample, this clone was seen once. The CDR3 nucleotides are TGTGCCAGCAGCCAAGAGGGGGGGGCCTACTATGGCTACACCTTC. It is translated as CASSQEGGAYYGYTF. The chain combines TRBV5-6 with TRBJ1-2; D is perhaps TRBD1 (6 bases). CDR1 and CDR2 from the germline V gene are SGHDT and YYEEEE. The V end lost 4 bases, the J end lost 3 bases, and 16 bases lay between the germline ends. This CDR3 contains 15 residues. Complete variable domain (other parts from reference TRBV5-6 and TRBJ1-2): DAGVTQSPTHLIKTRGQQVTLRCSPKSGHDTVSWYQQALGQGPQFIFQYYEEEERQRGNFPDRFSGHQFPNYSSELNVNALLLGDSALYLCASSQEGGAYYGYTFGSGTRLTVV.

This sequence joins TRBV6-1 and TRBJ1-2; the match to TRBD1 covers 8 bases. V was clipped by 0 bases and J by 5 bases; unmatched bases: 8. Germline lookup yields CDR1 MNHNS and CDR2 SASEGT. The CDR3 consists of 16 residues. The CDR3 region is CASSEAAGGLLYGYTF. The CDR3 nucleotides are TGTGCCAGCAGTGAAGCAGCAGGGGGCCTACTATATGGCTACACCTTC.

This clone was observed once. The V call is TRBV7-2, the J call TRBJ2-3; no clear D gene. The V gene lost 0 bases and the J gene lost 0 bases, with 10 bases spanning the gap. In germline, CDR1 is SGHTA, CDR2 FQGNSA. The CDR3 has 16 amino acids. CDR3 sequence reads: CASSLAGVLSTDTQYF. DNA for the CDR3: TGTGCCAGCAGCTTAGCGGGCGTCCTTAGCACAGATACGCAGTATTTT. The full variable domain, rest sourced from reference TRBV7-2 and TRBJ2-3, is GAGVSQSPSNKVTEKGKDVELRCDPISGHTALYWYRQSLGQGLEFLIYFQGNSAPDKSGLPSDRFSAERTGGSVSTLTIQRTQQEDSAVYLCASSLAGVLSTDTQYFGPGTRLTVL.

V and J are TRBV6-1 and TRBJ1-1; perhaps TRBD1 as D (5 bases). CDR1 MNHNS and CDR2 SASEGT come from the germline V gene. V dropped 0 bases and J dropped 0 bases, with 11 bases sitting between them. CDR3 length: 16 amino acids. The CDR3 nucleotides read TGTGCCAGCAGTGAAGCCCGTCGGGGCATGAACACTGAAGCTTTCTTT. Amino acids: CASSEARRGMNTEAFF.

This CDR3 reads CASGTGSKSYEQYF. The CDR3 DNA reads as TGTGCCAGCGGGACAGGCTCTAAATCCTACGAGCAGTACTTC. The V gene is TRBV2, the J gene TRBJ2-7, with 8 bases matching TRBD1. This CDR3 has 14 amino acids. CDR1 is SNHLY and CDR2 is FYNNEI in the germline V gene. V lost 8 bases to trimming and J lost 1 base; unmatched junction nucleotides: 7.

The CDR3 DNA is TGCGCCAGCAGGTTCAACACCGGGGAGCTGTTTTTT. Its protein product is CASRFNTGELFF. The genes are TRBV5-1 and TRBJ2-2; D gene unclear. The CDR3 consists of 12 residues. Germline V lookup: CDR1 SGHRS, CDR2 YFSETQ. V lost 5 bases, J lost 2 bases, and 4 bases lay in between.

The V call is TRBV7-9, the J call TRBJ2-7; D may be TRBD2 (6 bases). V lost 6 bases, J lost 0 bases, and 18 bases lay in between. Germline CDR1 and CDR2: SEHNR and FQNEAQ (reference sequence). The CDR3 has 16 residues. The CDR3 bases are TGTGCCAGCAGACACAACCGGGACGGGAGCTCCTACGAGCAGTACTTC. The encoded protein is CASRHNRDGSSYEQYF. The full variable domain, rest sourced from reference TRBV7-9 and TRBJ2-7, is DTGVSQNPRHKITKRGQNVTFRCDPISEHNRLYWYRQTLGQGPEFLTYFQNEAQLEKSRLLSDRFSAERPKGSFSTLEIQRTEQGDSAMYLCASRHNRDGSSYEQYFGPGTRLTVT.